This record concerns one TCR beta chain sequence. Its antigen has not been determined. Base qualities were left out, and no much larger clone turns up one base away. Its CDR3 holds 16 amino acids, cysteine through phenylalanine. The read is trimmed to its CDR3 DNA, 48 bases read in frame from base 1. V is pruned by 4 bases and J by 2 bases, leaving 5 bases of the junction without a gene match. Based on the germline V gene (reference sequence), the CDR1 and CDR2 sequences are SEHNR and FQNEAQ. The sample is drawn from a study of cytomegalovirus exposure and HLA in healthy donors (dated by TCRdb to the late 2010s). Study-level background: An earlier analysis of approximately 550 of the donors reported roughly 300 Gb of sequence data and some 120 million unique TCR beta sequences from 150 million to 200 million T cells. High-throughput TCR immunosequencing, statistical association of individual TCRs with disease status, and machine learning were combined to predict cytomegalovirus infection status. HLA typing included class I and class II loci at four-digit resolution. Typing coverage varied by locus: about 620-630 donors for A, B, C, DRB1 and DQB1; around 560 for DQA1; 600 to 610 for DPA1; 450 to 480 for DPB1. A later analysis re-examined previously published TCR beta repertoires from 610 or so donors and added high-resolution HLA genotyping to investigate patterns of TCR occurrence. A separate validation cohort of 100 to 150 different subjects was used in addition to the approximately 640-subject first cohort. An early release covering roughly 600 HLA-typed donors comprised about 300 gigabases of sequencing data and approximately 80 million unique TCR sequences. The study was designed to test whether signatures of past pathogen exposure could be identified by cataloging public T cell receptors. Rather than using new phenotypic data, the later analysis identified candidate immune exposures from TCR beta sequences and from how often those sequences occurred across donors. To decide whether each TCR beta V gene segment behaved as functional or pseudogenic, an earlier analysis of approximately 590 of the donors relied on high-throughput TCR beta sequencing. On average, 235,054 unique TCR beta nucleotide sequences were sequenced per donor among about 400 genotyped donors of the cohort, with roughly 19% of those sequences being non-productive. A later genetic analysis used genome-wide SNP genotypes for about 65% of the 666 donors, treating that subset as a discovery cohort. Among the approximately 420 genotyped donors, around 81% belonged to the genetic ancestry cluster associated with self-reported Caucasian donors. Using immunosequencing, the study profiled T cell repertoires from about 620 subjects and related those repertoires to cytomegalovirus serostatus. Donor age, sex, ethnicity and CMV serostatus were compiled together with the repertoire data. Every repertoire in the discovery cohort had been generated on one and the same sequencing platform. A handful of DR-DQ haplotypes were handled as single units for association and clustering because linkage in the cohort was strong. The full study reports these points: Sequencing depth was assumed to be roughly uniform across donors in the presence/absence analyses, though that assumption may not hold. In a later genetic analysis, a missense DCLRE1C variant was associated with V-gene and J-gene trimming of TCR beta chains, and the association was replicated in an independent cohort. A few of the identified cytomegalovirus-associated TCR beta chains were confirmed in vitro to be specific for cytomegalovirus antigens. The study gave a list of some 150 TCR beta chains associated with cytomegalovirus. Specific HLA alleles were associated with 16,951 TCR beta sequences at a false discovery rate of 0.05 in a later analysis. A further reported finding was that TCR beta sequences accurately predicted the HLA-A and HLA-B alleles for most subjects in the first cohort. In an earlier analysis of some 640 of the donors, most TCR beta V segments were observed in productive rearrangements about 87% or about 30% of the time, broadly matching IMGT annotations. Cytomegalovirus status was reported to be diagnosed by the classifier with high specificity and sensitivity in both the original and validation cohorts. In this cohort, only TCR beta chains were sequenced, and detectable features were limited by the absence of alpha or paired-chain data. Because the 87-base-pair reads could not distinguish some IMGT-functional V segments, including TRBV6-2 and TRBV6-3, those segments were excluded. Correlated functional status among segregating V segments might be attributable to linkage disequilibrium, but an unknown experimental factor could not be ruled out. When HLA alleles, especially DR and DQ, strongly co-occurred, attributing TCR associations to individual alleles was difficult. In a later analysis, HLA-associated TCR beta chains showed more clonal expansion and lower generation probabilities than non-associated chains that were equally common. A later analysis found that TCR association rates varied across HLA loci, with DRB1 alleles showing the most associated TCRs and HLA-C alleles the fewest. Because counts were too low, under 20 rarely observed V segments, including chromosome 9 orphons, were left out of the earlier analysis of 587 of the donors. Because HLA typing was unavailable for some donors at each locus, only the typed subset was used in association tests. According to the authors, the approach could potentially be generalized to other disease states and immunological phenotypes. For the cohort, immune exposure information was limited to CMV serostatus. In a later analysis, several top co-occurrence clusters were reported to appear linked to parvovirus B19, influenza, CMV and Epstein-Barr virus. A group of highly shared sequence variants was considered likely to be a technical artifact of the sequencing pipeline. In a later genetic analysis, fewer N-insertions in productive TCRs were reported among donors in an Asian-associated ancestry cluster than the roughly 670-donor mean. Most TCR sequences were seen in very few donors, while some public TCRs were found in many individuals. In a later analysis, most CMV-associated TCR beta chains were found to appear HLA-restricted, with HLA associations seemingly driven largely by CMV exposure.

In total, around 600 healthy bone marrow donors made up the cohort. All cohort members were sampled while nominally healthy, although unrecorded immune exposures were likely present. The donor was CMV seropositive and was included in the group of 289 seropositive cohort members. Every donor gave a peripheral blood sample, and the peripheral blood mononuclear cells from that sample were used for TCR beta sequencing. Genomic DNA was extracted from the blood cell samples with the Qiagen DNeasy Blood Extraction Kit. Library prep was done by the immunoSEQ multiplex PCR assay. For the multiplex PCR, a mixture combining 60 forward primers for TCR Vbeta segments and 13 reverse primers for TCR Jbeta segments was used. The CDR3 region of rearranged TCR beta genes was amplified from genomic DNA with a multiplex PCR assay. The Illumina HiSeq System was used to sequence the amplified TCR beta libraries as 87-base-pair reads. The paper's data handling went like this. Across the 700 or so repertoires, a later analysis counted tens of millions of unique TCR beta chains, roughly 11 million of which were shared by at least two donors. To remove PCR and sequencing errors, raw reads were error-corrected and collapsed into unique sequences using a nearest-neighbor algorithm that merged closely related sequences. V, D and J gene segments were assigned by aligning CDR3 sequences to IMGT reference sequences. For a sequence to be retained, a match of at least six nucleotides was required to both a V gene segment and a J gene segment. A rearrangement counted as productive if the CDR3 had no stop codons and remained in frame with V and J, and every other rearrangement counted as non-productive. CDR3 was defined by IMGT convention, running from the second conserved V-encoded cysteine to the conserved J-encoded phenylalanine. The earlier analysis of around 640 of the donors excluded sequences that lacked an unambiguous match to a single V gene segment. An earlier analysis of 500 to 600 of the donors classified V segments as functional when productive rearrangements were above 56.7% and as segregating when the standard deviation between donors was above 5%. To diagnose cytomegalovirus status from the catalog of TCR beta chain sequences, a statistical classification framework was built. V and J gene assignment, in a later analysis, came from comparing TCR nucleotide sequences with IMGT/GENE-DB human TR gene sequences. In a later analysis, CDR3 sequences and most-parsimonious VDJ recombination scenarios were assigned using the TCRdist pipeline. In a later analysis, every TCR beta chain was defined by the combination of its CDR3 amino acid sequence and its V-gene family, and reads without a unique V-gene family were dropped. As a way to deal with suspected cross-contamination and a sequencing artifact, a later analysis dropped hundreds of nucleotide sequences that were highly shared and had low generation probability. A later analysis calculated a clonal expansion index for each public chain from normalized within-repertoire ranks of inferred template counts. In a later analysis, generation probabilities were computed using a VDJ recombination model fitted to out-of-frame rearrangements, and the results were checked against IGoR. A later analysis scored TCR-TCR, TCR-HLA and TCR-CMV co-occurrence with hypergeometric tests, applying a repertoire-size bias correction to TCR pairs. A later analysis estimated false discovery rates by permuting HLA or CMV assignments 20 times. In a later analysis, co-occurring TCRs were grouped using DBSCAN, with TCRdist sequence similarity added in when clustering inside HLA-allele-positive subsets. Repertoires with fewer than 30,000 or more than 120,000 public chains, plus five repertoires with anomalous nucleotide sharing, were excluded from co-occurrence clustering. TCRdb limited this immuneACCESS table to in-frame rearrangements with V and J called. A share of clones is missing; checked studies link under half to unresolved V genes, and the rest is unexplained. V and J calls and clone size are copied from that table; D and trimming were computed from the DNA. Recorded for this sample are 170,000 or so clones; around 78% of them occurred a single time. Roughly 13% of the sample lies in the top ten.

Recombination linked TRBV7-9 to TRBJ2-1; 10 of the junction bases match TRBD2. Sequences were obtained from PBMCs. The sequence derives from a woman between 45 and 65 years old in good health and CMV-seropositive. Read as DNA, the sequence is TGTGCCAGCAGCTCCAGCGGGGGGGCCCCCTACAATGAGCAGTTCTTC. Translated, this gives CASSSSGGAPYNEQFF. With the portions outside the CDR3 filled from the reference TRBV7-9 and TRBJ2-1 genes, the complete variable region becomes DTGVSQNPRHKITKRGQNVTFRCDPISEHNRLYWYRQTLGQGPEFLTYFQNEAQLEKSRLLSDRFSAERPKGSFSTLEIQRTEQGDSAMYLCASSSSGGAPYNEQFFGPGTRLTVL.